One and the same sample provided the 16 T cell receptor beta chains below, sequenced in a study of blood T cells in healthy people across ages. It was with a sample-barcoded 5' primer and a J-beta primer mix that a second PCR of roughly 7 to 11 cycles was run. TCRdb analysed the 5' RACE reads with MiXCR anew, one entry per CDR3 protein. The sample includes 1,300,000 or so distinct CDR3 sequences, approximately 60% of them seen just once. Material: blood. These receptors were collected from a man aged 18 to 30 in good health.

The V gene is TRBV29-1, the J gene TRBJ1-2; no reliable D call. Trimming removed 0 bases at V and 4 bases at J, with 9 bases between. Germline V gene data show CDR1 as SQVTM and CDR2 as ANQGSEA. The CDR3 extends over 13 amino acids. The chain's CDR3 is CSVEDLNSYGYTF. The CDR3 region has the DNA TGCAGCGTTGAAGATTTGAACAGCTATGGCTACACCTTC.

Concerning this clonotype itself: The germline gene is not matched at one end of the junction; a read error may be the cause. The chain's CDR3 is CASRITADSNQSQHF. CDR3 DNA: TGCGCCAGCAGAATCACAGCGGACTCCAATCAGTCCCAGCATTTT. The V and J genes are TRBV5-1 and TRBJ1-5; D call uncertain. This CDR3 is 15 amino acids long. Germline V gives CDR1 SGHRS, CDR2 YFSETQ.

This clonotype has only a few counts. This chain links TRBV6-6 with TRBJ1-2; weak D call: TRBD1 (5 bases). Germline V gene sequence: CDR1 MNHNY, CDR2 SVGAGI (reference sequence). The CDR3 has 13 amino acids. The ends were cut back, 5 bases at V and 6 bases at J, with 13 bases in the middle. CDR3 DNA sequence: TGTGCCAGCAGTCCCTCGGGGGGGGATGGCTACACCTTC. It is translated as CASSPSGGDGYTF.

This rearrangement joins TRBV3-1 to TRBJ1-2, with D possibly TRBD1 on 5 matching bases. Germline lookup yields CDR1 LGHDT and CDR2 YNNKEL (reference sequence). V was clipped by 3 bases and J by 2 bases, with 7 bases between them. CDR3 size: 13 residues. In nucleotides, the CDR3 is TGTGCCAGCAGCCAGGAGGGGAACTATGGCTACACCTTC. Translation: CASSQEGNYGYTF.

The V and J genes are TRBV3-1 and TRBJ2-4; 7 nucleotides match TRBD2. In germline, CDR1 is LGHDT, CDR2 YNNKEL (reference sequence). The CDR3 runs to 15 residues. The ends lost 0 bases at V and 6 bases at J; junction bases unmatched: 5. In DNA, the CDR3 is TGTGCCAGCAGCCAAGATGCTAGCGGAGGAAACATTCAGTACTTC. Amino acid sequence: CASSQDASGGNIQYF.

This clonotype occurred many times. The rearrangement links TRBV4-3 to TRBJ2-3; possibly TRBD1 or TRBD2 for D (6 bases each). V was clipped by 0 bases and J by 4 bases, with 17 bases between them. CDR1 is LGHNA, CDR2 YSLEER, per germline. The CDR3 length is 17 residues. CDR3 region: CASSQDWGRGSSDTQYF. CDR3 DNA: TGCGCCAGCAGCCAAGATTGGGGGCGGGGTTCTTCAGATACGCAGTATTTT.

V gene TRBV29-1 combines with J gene TRBJ2-5; tentative D call: TRBD1 (6 bases). Trimming pared 6 bases from V and 1 base from J, leaving 15 bases between. CDR3 length: 14 residues. Germline V gene data show CDR1 as SQVTM and CDR2 as ANQGSEA. The DNA for the CDR3 is TGCAGCGTGGAGGACAGATCGCCCCAAGAGACCCAGTACTTC. This sequence encodes CSVEDRSPQETQYF. The complete variable domain, with remaining parts taken from reference TRBV29-1 and TRBJ2-5, reads SAVISQKPSRDICQRGTSLTIQCQVDSQVTMMFWYRQQPGQSLTLIATANQGSEATYESGFVIDKFPISRPNLTFSTLTVSNMSPEDSSIYLCSVEDRSPQETQYFGPGTRLLVL.

CDR3 coding DNA: TGTGCCAGCATCCCCCTAGCGGGAGAGATGACAGATACGCAGTATTTT. Its translation is CASIPLAGEMTDTQYF. The chain combines TRBV7-9 with TRBJ2-3; 10 bases are shared with TRBD2. CDR3 length: 16 amino acids. V dropped 7 bases and J dropped 3; count of bases not matched to a gene: 10. CDR1 and CDR2 (germline): SEHNR, FQNEAQ (reference sequence). Full variable domain (rest looked up from reference TRBV7-9 and TRBJ2-3): DTGVSQNPRHKITKRGQNVTFRCDPISEHNRLYWYRQTLGQGPEFLTYFQNEAQLEKSRLLSDRFSAERPKGSFSTLEIQRTEQGDSAMYLCASIPLAGEMTDTQYFGPGTRLTVL.

CDR3 in amino acids: CASSLAGGGNIQYF. CDR3 in DNA: TGTGCCAGCAGTTTAGCGGGAGGCGGAAACATTCAGTACTTC. The gene calls are TRBV12-3 or TRBV12-4 and TRBJ2-4; perhaps TRBD2 as D (6 bases). V was trimmed by 0 bases and J by 6 bases, leaving 9 bases between them. This CDR3 spans 14 amino acids.

The rearrangement joins TRBV6-5 to TRBJ2-3; 8 bases are a match to TRBD2. CDR3 length equals 14 residues. Germline CDR1 reads MNHEY; CDR2 reads SVGAGI. With 5 bases clipped from V and 5 bases from J, the junction kept 6 bases outside the gene matches. The CDR3 DNA is TGTGCCAGCAGTGCGGGGGGCGGGATAGATACGCAGTATTTT. Amino acid sequence: CASSAGGGIDTQYF.

This clonotype was seen a handful of times. The chain joins TRBV15 to TRBJ2-1, with D unresolved. V was clipped by 5 bases and J by 9 bases, with 14 bases between them. Germline V gene lookup returns CDR1 LNHNV and CDR2 YYDKDF (reference sequence). CDR3 length: 13 residues. Written as DNA, the CDR3 is TGTGCCACCAGCTCTCACGACCTGGCTGAGCAGTTCTTC. Encoded protein: CATSSHDLAEQFF.

The rearrangement uses TRBV20-1 and TRBJ2-5, with 11 bases that match TRBD1. V lost 2 bases, J lost 3 bases, and 11 bases stayed unmatched. Germline CDR1 is DFQATT and CDR2 is SNEGSKA (reference sequence). The CDR3 has 17 residues. The CDR3 DNA reads as TGCAGTGCTAGATTCCCCCCGGGACAGGGGGGGGAAGAGACCCAGTACTTC. It codes for CSARFPPGQGGEETQYF.

This clonotype was recorded a few times. In DNA, the CDR3 is TGTGCCAGCAGGGAACTAGCGGGAGGGCCTGGGGATGAGCAGTTCTTC. This gives the protein CASRELAGGPGDEQFF. The chain joins TRBV6-1 to TRBJ2-1, with TRBD2 matching over 13 bases. CDR1 and CDR2 from the germline V gene are MNHNS and SASEGT. CDR3 length equals 16 residues. Unmatched junction bases numbered 10, after V lost 6 bases and J lost 8 bases.

V usage is TRBV5-1 and J usage is TRBJ2-3; D may match TRBD1 or TRBD2 (6 bases each). Germline V gene data show CDR1 as SGHRS and CDR2 as YFSETQ. The CDR3 totals 15 residues. Trimming pared 1 base from V and 0 bases from J, leaving 9 bases between. As DNA, the CDR3 is TGCGCCAGCAGCTTGTGGGGGGCTAGCACAGATACGCAGTATTTT. It encodes CASSLWGASTDTQYF. Variable domain in full (rest from reference TRBV5-1 and TRBJ2-3): KAGVTQTPRYLIKTRGQQVTLSCSPISGHRSVSWYQQTPGQGLQFLFEYFSETQRNKGNFPGRFSGRQFSNSRSEMNVSTLELGDSALYLCASSLWGASTDTQYFGPGTRLTVL.

CDR3 nucleotide sequence: TGTGCCAGCAGCCCCCTCCCCAGTGGGTTTGAGACCCAGTACTTC. Its protein product is CASSPLPSGFETQYF. The chain links TRBV4-2 to TRBJ2-5; D is unresolved. V was trimmed by 4 bases and J by 5 bases, leaving 17 bases between them. The CDR3 is 15 residues long. Germline V gene lookup returns CDR1 LGHNA and CDR2 YNFKEQ.

This clonotype has a handful of counts. The DNA of the CDR3 is TGTGCCACCAGTGCTGGGGACTACGAGCAGTACTTC. Amino acids: CATSAGDYEQYF. V usage is TRBV24-1 and J usage is TRBJ2-7; D remains unclear. Germline lookup yields CDR1 KGHDR and CDR2 SFDVKD. This CDR3 is 12 amino acids long. V lost 5 bases and J 3 bases, leaving 7 bases between the germline ends.